This T cell receptor (beta chain) was documented in a study of STAT5B mutations in CD4+ large granular lymphocyte leukemia. Study-level background: The CDR3 'QG' motif was associated with a particular HLA allele among healthy donors. General study points: No patients shared main leukemic clonotypes, though less than 30% appeared at low frequency elsewhere. CD4-sorted patient repertoires seemed more clonal than healthy CD4+ repertoires. TRBV06-family usage was enriched in top patient clones (8/27) versus controls (2/35).

CDR1 and CDR2 (germline): SGDLS, YYNGEE. Trimming shortened V by 0 bases and J by 4 bases, and 3 bases separated the two germline ends. The CDR3 covers 12 residues. This clone was seen a handful of times. What it binds is not known. Sequencing used immunoSEQ multiplex PCR; TCRdb keeps in-frame clones, though not all of them. In the table there are more than 30,000 clones, roughly 71% of which are singletons. This sequence was found in a human donor in good health. This chain connects TRBV9 to TRBJ2-3; D is ambiguous. Sequencing input: CD4+ T cells from blood buffy coats. Here the CDR3 DNA reads TGTGCCAGCAGCGTAGCGGCAGATACGCAGTATTTT. This encodes CASSVAADTQYF.